Below, 14 T cell receptor beta chains from the same sample are listed, as sequenced in a study of memory CD4+ T cells and cytomegalovirus serostatus. Data came from immunoSEQ multiplex PCR; TCRdb stores just in-frame clones and leaves some out. The table lists roughly 54,000 clones, about 80% of them singletons. The sort gate was single viable CD3+CD4+CD8-CD45RO+ cells for memory CD4+ T cells. Input material: memory CD4+ T cells from blood. The source is an adult in good health and CMV-seronegative.

This sequence joins TRBV10-2 and TRBJ2-7, with 13 bases matching TRBD2. The J segment lost 6 bases and the V segment lost 6 bases, leaving 5 bases of the junction unmatched. The CDR3 consists of 14 residues. Germline CDR1 WSHSY, CDR2 SAAADI. CDR3 amino acids: CASRTSGRHGEQYF. Here the CDR3 DNA reads TGCGCCAGCAGGACTAGCGGGAGGCATGGCGAGCAGTACTTC.

V is TRBV6-6 and J is TRBJ1-3, with 7 bases lining up with TRBD1. V was clipped by 10 bases and J by 4 bases; unmatched bases: 7. CDR1 and CDR2 (germline): MNHNY, SVGAGI (reference sequence). There are 13 residues in the CDR3. CDR3 residues: CATSGGVGNTIYF. The CDR3 DNA reads TGTGCCACGTCAGGGGGTGTCGGAAACACCATATATTTT.

The J gene is TRBJ1-1, the V gene TRBV9; no firm D call. Germline lookup yields CDR1 SGDLS and CDR2 YYNGEE. Trimming left V 0 bases short and J 1 base short, with 10 bases between. CDR3 size: 15 residues. The CDR3 sequence: CASSVGWVGNTEAFF. The DNA of the CDR3 is TGTGCCAGCAGCGTAGGATGGGTCGGGAACACTGAAGCTTTCTTT.

This clone came up a few times. The J gene is TRBJ2-1, the V gene TRBV28; D is unresolved. The CDR3 runs to 13 residues. Trimming removed 7 bases at V and 5 bases at J, with 12 bases between. Germline assignment: CDR1 MDHEN and CDR2 SYDVKM. CDR3 nucleotides: TGTGCCAGCATAGGTTCCGCCCACAATGAGCAGTTCTTC. This translates into CASIGSAHNEQFF.

This clone was seen a few times. V usage is TRBV30 and J usage is TRBJ1-1; D is perhaps TRBD1 (6 bases). The CDR3 spans 14 residues. Looked up from germline, CDR1 is GTSNPN and CDR2 is SVGIG (reference sequence). Trimming removed 1 base at V and 0 bases at J, with 9 bases between. CDR3: CAWSAGALNTEAFF. The DNA of the CDR3 is TGTGCCTGGAGTGCAGGGGCTTTGAACACTGAAGCTTTCTTT.

The V gene is TRBV9, the J gene TRBJ2-7; D ambiguous. This CDR3 comprises 15 residues. Trimming pared 0 bases from V and 6 bases from J, leaving 16 bases between. Germline loops: CDR1 SGDLS, CDR2 YYNGEE. CDR3 nucleotide sequence: TGTGCCAGCAGCGTAGTCTCAGGTTTTAACGCCGAGCAGTACTTC. It is translated as CASSVVSGFNAEQYF.

This chain joins TRBV27 and TRBJ2-1; D unresolved. CDR1 is MNHEY and CDR2 is SMNVEV in the germline V gene (reference sequence). The CDR3 is 14 residues long. V was shortened by 4 bases and J by 2 bases, with 9 bases between the two germline ends. The CDR3 here is CASSSLDTYNEQFF. DNA of the CDR3: TGTGCCAGCAGTTCCCTAGACACCTACAATGAGCAGTTCTTC.

The chain links TRBV5-4 to TRBJ1-1; 7 nucleotides align to TRBD1. This CDR3 is 15 amino acids long. Germline assignment: CDR1 SGHNT and CDR2 YYREEE (reference sequence). The J segment lost 2 bases and the V segment lost 4 bases, leaving 8 bases of the junction unmatched. This CDR3 reads CASSRDRLGNTEAFF. The CDR3 DNA is TGTGCCAGCAGCCGGGACAGACTCGGCAACACTGAAGCTTTCTTT.

This chain connects TRBV28 to TRBJ1-2, with TRBD1 identical over 9 bases. Per the germline V gene, CDR1 is MDHEN and CDR2 is SYDVKM. Losses at the gene ends were 3 bases for V and 4 bases for J; bases not matched to a gene: 3. CDR3 length: 14 amino acids. As DNA, the CDR3 is TGTGCCAGCAGTTTGGGACAGGGCAGCTATGGCTACACCTTC. It is translated as CASSLGQGSYGYTF.

This chain uses TRBV2 with TRBJ1-2; the match to TRBD1 covers 9 bases. V was pared by 5 bases and J by 6 bases, with 13 bases of the junction left unmatched. The CDR3 has 16 amino acids. Germline CDR1 and CDR2: SNHLY and FYNNEI. DNA of the CDR3: TGTGCCAGCAGTCAGGGACAGGGAAAATGGGGTAATGGCTACACCTTC. Translated: CASSQGQGKWGNGYTF.

The chain is built from TRBV4-1 and TRBJ1-4, with D unresolved. The CDR3 runs to 16 residues. The V gene lost 4 bases and the J gene lost 7 bases, with 19 bases spanning the gap. CDR1 is MGHRA, CDR2 YSYEKL, per germline. In nucleotides, the CDR3 is TGCGCCAGCAGCCTCGCGGCAGCTAGGAGCGGTGAAAAACTGTTTTTT. Its translation is CASSLAAARSGEKLFF.

In this sample, this clone is medium-sized. This chain connects TRBV18 to TRBJ1-5; 7 bases are shared with TRBD1. The CDR3 runs 15 residues. After removal of 4 bases from V and 0 bases from J, the junction contained 3 bases not matched to a gene. CDR1 and CDR2 from the germline V gene are KGHSH and LQKENI. CDR3 protein: CASSRGQVSNQPQHF. CDR3 sequence (DNA): TGTGCCAGCTCACGCGGACAGGTTAGCAATCAGCCCCAGCATTTT.

J is TRBJ2-1 and V is TRBV5-1; D may be TRBD1 (5 bases). This CDR3 is built from 13 residues. The V end lost 0 bases, the J end lost 9 bases, and 10 bases lay between the germline ends. Germline V gene data show CDR1 as SGHRS and CDR2 as YFSETQ. CDR3 in DNA: TGCGCCAGCAGCTTGGGGACATCGCCTGAGCAGTTCTTC. It encodes CASSLGTSPEQFF.

This clone came up once. This chain connects TRBV18 to TRBJ1-4, with 7 bases identical to TRBD1. V lost 2 bases to trimming and J lost 1 base; unmatched junction nucleotides: 4. The CDR3 covers 16 residues. The germline V gene has CDR1 KGHSH and CDR2 LQKENI. Here the CDR3 reads CASSPRGGGTNEKLFF. The DNA for the CDR3 is TGTGCCAGCTCACCAAGAGGGGGCGGAACTAATGAAAAACTGTTTTTT.